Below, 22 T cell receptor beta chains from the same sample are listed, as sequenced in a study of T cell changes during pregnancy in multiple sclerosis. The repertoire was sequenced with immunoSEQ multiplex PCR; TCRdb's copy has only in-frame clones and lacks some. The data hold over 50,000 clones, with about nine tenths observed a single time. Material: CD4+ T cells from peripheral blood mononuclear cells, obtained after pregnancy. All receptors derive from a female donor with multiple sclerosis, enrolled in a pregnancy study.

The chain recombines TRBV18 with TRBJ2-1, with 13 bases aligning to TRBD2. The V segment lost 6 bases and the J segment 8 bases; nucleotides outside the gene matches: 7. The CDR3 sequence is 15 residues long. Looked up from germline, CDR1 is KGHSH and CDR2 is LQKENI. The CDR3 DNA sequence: TGTGCCAGCTCCCAACTAGCGGGAGGGCAACATGAGCAGTTCTTC. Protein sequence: CASSQLAGGQHEQFF. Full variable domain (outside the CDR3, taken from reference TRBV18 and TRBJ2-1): NAGVMQNPRHLVRRRGQEARLRCSPMKGHSHVYWYRQLPEEGLKFMVYLQKENIIDESGMPKERFSAEFPKEGPSILRIQQVVRGDSAAYFCASSQLAGGQHEQFFGPGTRLTVL.

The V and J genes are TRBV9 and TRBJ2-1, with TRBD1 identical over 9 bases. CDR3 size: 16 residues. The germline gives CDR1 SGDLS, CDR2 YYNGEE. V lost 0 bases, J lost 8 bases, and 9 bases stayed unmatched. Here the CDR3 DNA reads TGTGCCAGCAGCGTAGGACTGGGACAGGGTATCGATGAGCAGTTCTTC. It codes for CASSVGLGQGIDEQFF.

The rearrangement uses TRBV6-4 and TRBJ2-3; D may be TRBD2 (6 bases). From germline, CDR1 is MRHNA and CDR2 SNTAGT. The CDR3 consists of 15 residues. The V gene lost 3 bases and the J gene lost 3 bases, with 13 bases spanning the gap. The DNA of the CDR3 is TGTGCCAGCAGTGATCGGGGGAGAGAGACAGATACGCAGTATTTT. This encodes CASSDRGRETDTQYF.

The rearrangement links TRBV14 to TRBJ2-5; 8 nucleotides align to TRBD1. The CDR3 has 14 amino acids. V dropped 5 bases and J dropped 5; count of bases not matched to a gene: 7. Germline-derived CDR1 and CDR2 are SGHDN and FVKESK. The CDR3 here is CASSKRTGPETQYF. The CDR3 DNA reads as TGTGCCAGCAGCAAAAGGACAGGGCCGGAGACCCAGTACTTC.

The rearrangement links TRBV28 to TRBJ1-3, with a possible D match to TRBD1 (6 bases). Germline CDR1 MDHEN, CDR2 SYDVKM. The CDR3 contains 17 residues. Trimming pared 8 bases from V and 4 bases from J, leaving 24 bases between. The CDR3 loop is CASRTQMHRVKGNTIYF. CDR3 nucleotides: TGTGCCAGCCGCACCCAGATGCACAGGGTGAAGGGAAACACCATATATTTT.

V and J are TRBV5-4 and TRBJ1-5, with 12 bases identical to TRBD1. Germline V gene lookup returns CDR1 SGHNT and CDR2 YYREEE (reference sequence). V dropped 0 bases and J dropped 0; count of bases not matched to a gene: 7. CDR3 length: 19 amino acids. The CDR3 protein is CASSLAGTGGIYSNQPQHF. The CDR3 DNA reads TGTGCCAGCAGCTTGGCTGGGACAGGGGGCATCTATAGCAATCAGCCCCAGCATTTT.

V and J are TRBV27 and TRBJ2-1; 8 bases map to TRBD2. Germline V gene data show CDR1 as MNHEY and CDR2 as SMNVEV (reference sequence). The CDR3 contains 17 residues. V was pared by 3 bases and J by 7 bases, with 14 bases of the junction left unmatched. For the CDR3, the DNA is TGTGCCAGCAGTTTGGATTGGGAAGCTAGCGGGTCTAATGAGCAGTTCTTC. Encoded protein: CASSLDWEASGSNEQFF.

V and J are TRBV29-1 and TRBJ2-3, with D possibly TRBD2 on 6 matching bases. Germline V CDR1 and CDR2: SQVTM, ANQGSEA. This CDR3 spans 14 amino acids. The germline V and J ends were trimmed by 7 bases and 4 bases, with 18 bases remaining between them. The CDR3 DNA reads TGCAGCGCCCGACGGGGGATTGGTGCAGATACGCAGTATTTT. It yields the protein CSARRGIGADTQYF.

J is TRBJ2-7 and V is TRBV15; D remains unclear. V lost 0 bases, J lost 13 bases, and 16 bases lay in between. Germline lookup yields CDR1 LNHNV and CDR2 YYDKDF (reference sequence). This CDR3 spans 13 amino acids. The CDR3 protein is CATSRDLVESRYF. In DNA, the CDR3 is TGTGCCACCAGCAGAGATCTCGTAGAAAGTCGTTACTTC.

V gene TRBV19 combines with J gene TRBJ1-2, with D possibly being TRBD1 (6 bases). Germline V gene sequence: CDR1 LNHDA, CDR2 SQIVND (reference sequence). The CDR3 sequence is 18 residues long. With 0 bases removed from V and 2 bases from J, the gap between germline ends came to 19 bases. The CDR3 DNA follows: TGTGCCAGTAGTATAGATGGGAGAACAGGGCGTTCCAACTATGGCTACACCTTC. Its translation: CASSIDGRTGRSNYGYTF.

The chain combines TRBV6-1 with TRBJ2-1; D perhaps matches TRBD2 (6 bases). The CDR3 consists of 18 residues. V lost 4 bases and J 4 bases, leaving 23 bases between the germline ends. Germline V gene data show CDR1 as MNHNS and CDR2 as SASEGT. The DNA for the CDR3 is TGTGCCAGCAGTGTTACGAAGGATAGCGGCCGCATTTACAATGAGCAGTTCTTC. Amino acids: CASSVTKDSGRIYNEQFF.

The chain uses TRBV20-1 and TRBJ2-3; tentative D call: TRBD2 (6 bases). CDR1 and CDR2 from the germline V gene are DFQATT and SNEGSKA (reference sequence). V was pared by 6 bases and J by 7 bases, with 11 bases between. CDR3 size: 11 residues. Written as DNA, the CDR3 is TGCAGTGCCCCGGGAGTAAATACGCAGTATTTT. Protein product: CSAPGVNTQYF.

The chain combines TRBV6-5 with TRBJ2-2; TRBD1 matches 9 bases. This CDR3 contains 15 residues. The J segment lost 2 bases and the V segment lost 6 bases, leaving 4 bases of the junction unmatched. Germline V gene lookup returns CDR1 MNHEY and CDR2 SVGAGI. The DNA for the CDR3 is TGTGCCAGCAGCTCGGGACAGGGAAACACCGGGGAGCTGTTTTTT. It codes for CASSSGQGNTGELFF.

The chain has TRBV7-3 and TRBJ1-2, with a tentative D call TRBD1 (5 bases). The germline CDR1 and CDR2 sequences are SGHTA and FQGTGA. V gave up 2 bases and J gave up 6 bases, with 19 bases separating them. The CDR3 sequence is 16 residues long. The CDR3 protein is CASSLLGRGGEDGYTF. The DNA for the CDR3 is TGTGCCAGCAGCTTATTGGGCCGGGGAGGGGAGGATGGCTACACCTTC.

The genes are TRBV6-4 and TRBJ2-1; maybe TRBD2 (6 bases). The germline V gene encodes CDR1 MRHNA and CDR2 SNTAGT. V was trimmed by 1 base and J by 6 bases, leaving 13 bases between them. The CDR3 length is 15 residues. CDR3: CASSDWGGNVNEQFF. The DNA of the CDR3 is TGTGCCAGCAGTGACTGGGGCGGGAACGTCAATGAGCAGTTCTTC.

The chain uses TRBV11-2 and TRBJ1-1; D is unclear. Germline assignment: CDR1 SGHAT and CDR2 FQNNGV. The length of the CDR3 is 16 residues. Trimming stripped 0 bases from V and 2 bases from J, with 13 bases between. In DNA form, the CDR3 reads TGTGCCAGCAGCTTAGATCAAGGGAGGATTAACACTGAAGCTTTCTTT. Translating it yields CASSLDQGRINTEAFF.

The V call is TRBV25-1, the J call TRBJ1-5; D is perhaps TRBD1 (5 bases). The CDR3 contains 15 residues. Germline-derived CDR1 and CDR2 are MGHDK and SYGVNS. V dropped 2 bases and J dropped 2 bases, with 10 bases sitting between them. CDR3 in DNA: TGTGCCAGCAGTGAAGCCAGGGTTGGCAATCAGCCCCAGCATTTT. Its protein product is CASSEARVGNQPQHF. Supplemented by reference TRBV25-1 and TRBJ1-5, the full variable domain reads EADIYQTPRYLVIGTGKKITLECSQTMGHDKMYWYQQDPGMELHLIHYSYGVNSTEKGDLSSESTVSRIRTEHFPLTLESARPSHTSQYLCASSEARVGNQPQHFGDGTRLSIL.

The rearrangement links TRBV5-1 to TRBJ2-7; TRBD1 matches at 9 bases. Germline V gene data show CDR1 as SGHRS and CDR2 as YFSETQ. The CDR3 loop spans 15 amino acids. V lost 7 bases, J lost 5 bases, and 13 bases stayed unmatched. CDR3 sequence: CASGTPGTGNNEQYF. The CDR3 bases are TGCGCCAGCGGCACACCCGGGACAGGGAACAACGAGCAGTACTTC.

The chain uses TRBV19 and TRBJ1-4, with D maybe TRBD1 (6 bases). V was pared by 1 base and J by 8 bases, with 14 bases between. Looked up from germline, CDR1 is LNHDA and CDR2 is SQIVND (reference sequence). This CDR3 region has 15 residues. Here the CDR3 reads CASSIGGGTSEKLFF. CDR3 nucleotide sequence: TGTGCCAGTAGTATAGGGGGGGGGACATCAGAAAAACTGTTTTTT.

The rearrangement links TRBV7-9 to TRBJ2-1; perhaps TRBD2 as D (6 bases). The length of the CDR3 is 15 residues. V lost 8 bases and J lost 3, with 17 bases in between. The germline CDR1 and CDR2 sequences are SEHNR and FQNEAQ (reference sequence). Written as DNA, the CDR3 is TGTGCCAGCGAGAGTGTGGCTAGCGTCTACAATGAGCAGTTCTTC. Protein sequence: CASESVASVYNEQFF.

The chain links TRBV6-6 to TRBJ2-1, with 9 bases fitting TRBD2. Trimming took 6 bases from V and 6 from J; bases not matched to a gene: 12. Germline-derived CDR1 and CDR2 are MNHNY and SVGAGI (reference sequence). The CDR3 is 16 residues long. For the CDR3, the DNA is TGTGCCAGCAGCCGCCAAGGTGCGGGAGGGGGCAATGAGCAGTTCTTC. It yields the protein CASSRQGAGGGNEQFF.

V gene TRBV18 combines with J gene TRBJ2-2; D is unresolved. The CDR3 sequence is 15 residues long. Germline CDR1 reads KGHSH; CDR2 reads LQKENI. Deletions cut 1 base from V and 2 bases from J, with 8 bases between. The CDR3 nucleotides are TGTGCCAGCTCACCACGAACAGAAAACACCGGGGAGCTGTTTTTT. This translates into CASSPRTENTGELFF.